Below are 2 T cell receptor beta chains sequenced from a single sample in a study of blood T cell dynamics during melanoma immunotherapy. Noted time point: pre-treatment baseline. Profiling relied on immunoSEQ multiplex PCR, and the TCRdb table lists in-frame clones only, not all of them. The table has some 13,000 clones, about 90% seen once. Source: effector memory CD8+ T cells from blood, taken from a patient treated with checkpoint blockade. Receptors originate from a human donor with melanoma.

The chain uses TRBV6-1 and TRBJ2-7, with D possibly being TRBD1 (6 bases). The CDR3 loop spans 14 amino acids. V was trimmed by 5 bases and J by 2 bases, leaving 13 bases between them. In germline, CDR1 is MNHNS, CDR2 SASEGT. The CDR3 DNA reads TGTGCCAGCAGTCACAGGGTTACCCCCTACGAGCAGTACTTC. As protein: CASSHRVTPYEQYF.

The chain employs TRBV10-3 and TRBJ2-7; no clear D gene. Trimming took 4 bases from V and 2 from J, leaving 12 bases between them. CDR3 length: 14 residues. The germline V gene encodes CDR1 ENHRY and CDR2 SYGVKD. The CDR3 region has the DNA TGTGCCATCAGTGGGCGTCAGAACCCCTACGAGCAGTACTTC. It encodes CAISGRQNPYEQYF.